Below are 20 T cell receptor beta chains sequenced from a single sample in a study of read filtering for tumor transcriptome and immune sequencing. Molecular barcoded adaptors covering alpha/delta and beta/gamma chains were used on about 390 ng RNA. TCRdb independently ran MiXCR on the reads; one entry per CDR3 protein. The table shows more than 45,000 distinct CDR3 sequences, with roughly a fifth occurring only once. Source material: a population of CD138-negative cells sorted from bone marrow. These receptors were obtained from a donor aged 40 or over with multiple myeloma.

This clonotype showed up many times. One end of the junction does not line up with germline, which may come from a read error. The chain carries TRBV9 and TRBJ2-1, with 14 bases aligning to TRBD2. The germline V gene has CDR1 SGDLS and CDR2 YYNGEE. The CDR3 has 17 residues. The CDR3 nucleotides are TGTGTCAGCAGCGTAGTGGGGACTAGCGGGAGTAGGAGTGAGCAGTTCTTC. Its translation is CVSSVVGTSGSRSEQFF.

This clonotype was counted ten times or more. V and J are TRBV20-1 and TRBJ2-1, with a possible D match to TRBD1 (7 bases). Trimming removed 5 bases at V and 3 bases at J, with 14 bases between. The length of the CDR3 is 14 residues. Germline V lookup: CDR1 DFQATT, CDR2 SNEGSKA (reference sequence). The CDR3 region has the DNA TGCAGTGCTCCGGCGGGACAGATCTACAATGAGCAGTTCTTC. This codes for CSAPAGQIYNEQFF.

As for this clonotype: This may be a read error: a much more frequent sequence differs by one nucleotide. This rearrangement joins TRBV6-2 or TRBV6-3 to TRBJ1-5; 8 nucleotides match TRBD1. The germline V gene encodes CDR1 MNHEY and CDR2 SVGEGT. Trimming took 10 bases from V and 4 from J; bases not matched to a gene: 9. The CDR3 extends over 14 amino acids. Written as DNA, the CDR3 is TGTGCCATCACCCCCGGACAGGGAAATCAGCCCCAGCATTTT. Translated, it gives CAITPGQGNQPQHF.

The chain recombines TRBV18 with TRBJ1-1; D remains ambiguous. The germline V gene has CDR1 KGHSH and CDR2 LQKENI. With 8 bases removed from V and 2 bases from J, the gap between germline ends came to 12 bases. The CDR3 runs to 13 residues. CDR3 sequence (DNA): TGTGCCAGCGTCGGGGTAGCTAACACTGAAGCTTTCTTT. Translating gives CASVGVANTEAFF.

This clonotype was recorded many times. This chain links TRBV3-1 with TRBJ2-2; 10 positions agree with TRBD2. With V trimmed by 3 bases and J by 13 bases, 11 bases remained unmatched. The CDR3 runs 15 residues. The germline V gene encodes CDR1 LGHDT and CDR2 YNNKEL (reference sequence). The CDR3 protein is CASSQTAGGPGRLFF. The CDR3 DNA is TGTGCCAGCAGCCAGACAGCGGGAGGGCCGGGTAGGCTGTTTTTT.

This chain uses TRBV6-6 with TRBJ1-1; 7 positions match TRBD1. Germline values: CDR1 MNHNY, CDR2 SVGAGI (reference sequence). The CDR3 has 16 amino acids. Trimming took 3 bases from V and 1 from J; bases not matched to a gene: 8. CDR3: CASSYSGGWSNTEAFF. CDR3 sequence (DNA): TGTGCCAGCAGTTATTCAGGGGGGTGGTCGAACACTGAAGCTTTCTTT.

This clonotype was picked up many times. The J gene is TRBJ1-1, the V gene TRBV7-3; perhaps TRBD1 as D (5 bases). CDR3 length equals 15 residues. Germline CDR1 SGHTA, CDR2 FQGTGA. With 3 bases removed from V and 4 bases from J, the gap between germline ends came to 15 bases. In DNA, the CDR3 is TGTGCCAGCAGCTTTACGGGGGACGGCGCCACTGAAGCTTTCTTT. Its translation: CASSFTGDGATEAFF.

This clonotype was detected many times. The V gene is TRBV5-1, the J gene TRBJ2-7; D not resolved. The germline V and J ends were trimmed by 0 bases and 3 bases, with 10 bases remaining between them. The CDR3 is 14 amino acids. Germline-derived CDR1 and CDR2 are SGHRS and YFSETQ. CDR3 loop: CASSLEGIHYEQYF. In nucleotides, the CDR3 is TGCGCCAGCAGCTTGGAAGGGATCCACTACGAGCAGTACTTC.

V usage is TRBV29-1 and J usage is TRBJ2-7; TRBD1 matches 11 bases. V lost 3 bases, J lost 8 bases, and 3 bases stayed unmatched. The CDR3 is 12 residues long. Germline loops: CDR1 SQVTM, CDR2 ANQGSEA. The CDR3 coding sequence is TGCAGCGTTGAGGGGACAGGGGGAAAGCAGTACTTC. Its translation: CSVEGTGGKQYF.

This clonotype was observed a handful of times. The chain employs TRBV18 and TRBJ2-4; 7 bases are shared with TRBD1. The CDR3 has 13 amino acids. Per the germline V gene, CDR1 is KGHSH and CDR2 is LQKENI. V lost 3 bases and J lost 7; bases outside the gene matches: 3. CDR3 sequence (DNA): TGTGCCAGCTCACCTTCAGGGGGTAACATTCAGTACTTC. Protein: CASSPSGGNIQYF.

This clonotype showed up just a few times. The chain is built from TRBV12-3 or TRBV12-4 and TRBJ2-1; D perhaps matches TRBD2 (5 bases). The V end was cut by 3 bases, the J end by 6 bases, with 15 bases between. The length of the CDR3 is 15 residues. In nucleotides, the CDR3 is TGTGCCAGCAGTTTTAGCGCCCGAGCCCTCAATGAGCAGTTCTTC. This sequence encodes CASSFSARALNEQFF.

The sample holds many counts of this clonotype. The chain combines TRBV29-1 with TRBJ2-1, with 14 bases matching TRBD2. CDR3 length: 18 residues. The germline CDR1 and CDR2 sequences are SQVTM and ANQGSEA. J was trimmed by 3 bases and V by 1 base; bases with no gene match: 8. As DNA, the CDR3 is TGCAGCGTTGAAGCGATGACTAGCGGGAGGGCCGTCTACAATGAGCAGTTCTTC. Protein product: CSVEAMTSGRAVYNEQFF.

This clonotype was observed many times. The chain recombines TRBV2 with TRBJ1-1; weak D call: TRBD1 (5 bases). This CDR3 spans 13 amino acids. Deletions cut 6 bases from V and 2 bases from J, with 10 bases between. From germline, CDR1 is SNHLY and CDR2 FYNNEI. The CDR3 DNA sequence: TGTGCCAGCAGCTCGACAGCAAACACTGAAGCTTTCTTT. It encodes CASSSTANTEAFF. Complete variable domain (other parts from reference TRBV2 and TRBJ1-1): EPEVTQTPSHQVTQMGQEVILRCVPISNHLYFYWYRQILGQKVEFLVSFYNNEISEKSEIFDDQFSVERPDGSNFTLKIRSTKLEDSAMYFCASSSTANTEAFFGQGTRLTVV.

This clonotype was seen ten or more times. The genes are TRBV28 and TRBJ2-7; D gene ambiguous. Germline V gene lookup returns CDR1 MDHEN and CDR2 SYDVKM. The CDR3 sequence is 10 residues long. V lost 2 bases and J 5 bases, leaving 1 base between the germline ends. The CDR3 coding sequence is TGTGCCAGCAGTTTAAACGAGCAGTACTTC. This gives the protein CASSLNEQYF.

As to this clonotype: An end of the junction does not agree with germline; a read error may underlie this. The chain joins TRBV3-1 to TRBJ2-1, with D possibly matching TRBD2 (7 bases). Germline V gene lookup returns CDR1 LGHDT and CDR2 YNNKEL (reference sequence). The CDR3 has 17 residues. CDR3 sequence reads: CASTSKMGGGSFNEQIF. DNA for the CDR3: TGTGCTAGCACCAGCAAGATGGGGGGCGGGAGCTTCAATGAGCAGATCTTC.

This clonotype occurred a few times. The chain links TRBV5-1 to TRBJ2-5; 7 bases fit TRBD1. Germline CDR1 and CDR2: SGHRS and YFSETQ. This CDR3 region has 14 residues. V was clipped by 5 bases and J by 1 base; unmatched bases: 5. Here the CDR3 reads CASRAGTVQETQYF. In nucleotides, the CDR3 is TGCGCCAGCAGGGCCGGGACAGTCCAAGAGACCCAGTACTTC.

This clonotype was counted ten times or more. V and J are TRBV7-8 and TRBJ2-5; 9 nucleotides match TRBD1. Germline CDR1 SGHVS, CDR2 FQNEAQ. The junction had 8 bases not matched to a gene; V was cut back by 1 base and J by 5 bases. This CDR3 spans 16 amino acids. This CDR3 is CASSLVRTGEMETQYF. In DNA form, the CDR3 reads TGTGCCAGCAGCTTAGTTCGGACAGGGGAGATGGAGACCCAGTACTTC.

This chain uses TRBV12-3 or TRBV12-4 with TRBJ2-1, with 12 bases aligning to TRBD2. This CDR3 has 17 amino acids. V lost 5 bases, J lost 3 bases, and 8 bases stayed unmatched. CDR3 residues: CASSTRATSGSYNEQFF. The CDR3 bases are TGTGCCAGCAGTACCCGAGCGACTAGCGGGAGCTACAATGAGCAGTTCTTC.

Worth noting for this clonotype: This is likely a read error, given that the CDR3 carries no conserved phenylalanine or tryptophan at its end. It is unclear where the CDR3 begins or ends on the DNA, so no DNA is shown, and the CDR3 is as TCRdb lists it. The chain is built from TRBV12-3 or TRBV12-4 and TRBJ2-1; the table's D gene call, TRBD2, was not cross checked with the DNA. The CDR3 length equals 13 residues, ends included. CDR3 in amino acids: CASSLGVVGLVEV.

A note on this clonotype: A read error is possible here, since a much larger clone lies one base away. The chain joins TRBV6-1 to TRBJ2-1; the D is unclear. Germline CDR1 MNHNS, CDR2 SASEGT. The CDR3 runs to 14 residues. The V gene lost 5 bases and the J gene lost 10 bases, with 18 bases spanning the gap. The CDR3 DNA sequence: TGTGCCAGCAGTTACCAGCGCCCCATCGAAGAGCAGTTCTTC. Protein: CASSYQRPIEEQFF.